Listed below are T cell receptor beta chains from one sample, sequenced in a study of shared clonotypes between healthy human individuals. The table came from immunoSEQ multiplex PCR; TCRdb's copy has only in-frame clones and leaves some out. Among 2,500,000 or so clones listed, roughly 92% were seen once. The sample comprised naive CD4+ T cells sorted from blood. The receptors were sampled from a man younger than 35 in good health. CDR3s include the opening cysteine and the closing phenylalanine or tryptophan. The order of the fields is D gene, clone size, V gene, J gene, CDR3 protein, CDR3 DNA. The D gene is left open where the match is weak. Clone sizes are given selectively: once, few, many, or a class where the clone is expanded.

>TRBD1|.|TRBV9|TRBJ2-3
CASSAWTGGGDTQYF
TGTGCCAGCAGCGCATGGACAGGGGGGGGAGATACGCAGTATTTT
>.|.|TRBV7-8|TRBJ2-7
CASSTGGLISYEQYF
TGTGCCAGCAGCACCGGGGGGCTAATTTCCTACGAGCAGTACTTC
>.|.|TRBV7-2|TRBJ1-2
CASSRDFYGYTF
TGTGCCAGCAGCCGGGACTTCTATGGCTACACCTTC
>TRBD2|.|TRBV6-6|TRBJ2-1
CASSSGGNNEQFF
TGTGCCAGCAGTAGCGGGGGAAACAATGAGCAGTTCTTC
>TRBD1|.|TRBV18|TRBJ1-6
CASSPRTGWEDNSPLHF
TGTGCCAGCTCACCACGGACAGGATGGGAAGATAATTCACCCCTCCACTTT
>.|.|TRBV7-6|TRBJ1-1
CASSLREGTEAFF
TGTGCCAGCAGCCTCCGCGAGGGCACTGAAGCTTTCTTT
>TRBD2|.|TRBV27|TRBJ2-3
CASSLRPRQLLAGGFTDTQYF
TGTGCCAGCAGTTTAAGGCCTAGGCAACTCCTAGCGGGAGGTTTCACAGATACGCAGTATTTT
>.|once|TRBV9|TRBJ2-2
CASSKTGTPNTGELFF
TGTGCCAGCAGCAAAACCGGGACCCCGAACACCGGGGAGCTGTTTTTT
>.|.|TRBV28|TRBJ2-7
CASSSGTAGYYEQYF
TGTGCCAGCAGTTCCGGGACCGCGGGCTACTACGAGCAGTACTTC
>TRBD1|.|TRBV25-1|TRBJ1-1
CASSVRGTGNTEAFF
TGTGCCAGCAGTGTACGAGGGACAGGGAACACTGAAGCTTTCTTT
>.|.|TRBV19|TRBJ1-3
CASSIGIFGQPKTIYF
TGTGCCAGTAGTATAGGGATCTTCGGACAGCCAAAAACCATATATTTT
>TRBD1|.|TRBV27|TRBJ2-4
CASRPWGTGMDIQYF
TGTGCCAGCCGTCCATGGGGGACAGGGATGGACATTCAGTACTTC
>TRBD1|.|TRBV7-8|TRBJ2-3
CASSLRRTGVLVAGLSTDTQYF
TGTGCCAGCAGCTTACGGAGGACAGGGGTCCTAGTAGCGGGCCTAAGCACAGATACGCAGTATTTT
>.|.|TRBV25-1|TRBJ2-7
CASSESKVRPHEQYF
TGTGCCAGCAGTGAATCGAAGGTGCGACCCCACGAGCAGTACTTC